This entry describes one TCR beta chain. This entry is derived from a study of identical twins. Unmatched junction bases numbered 15, after V lost 3 bases and J lost 8 bases. CDR1 is MGHDK, CDR2 SYGVNS, per germline. There are 18 residues in the CDR3. A single record per CDR3 protein comes from TCRdb applying MiXCR to the 5' RACE reads. There are a few hundred thousand distinct CDR3 sequences in the sample; 24% occur only once, and roughly 3% lies in the top ten. These same data were also listed under a study on T cells expressing NK-cell markers.

The sequence was obtained from a woman aged 18-30 years in good health. Sequenced input: CD4+ T cells sorted from blood. This chain connects TRBV25-1 to TRBJ2-1; 11 nucleotides match TRBD2. The CDR3 DNA follows: TGTGCCAGCAGTGATATACTAGCGGGAGAGATCCGAGGGGATGAGCAGTTCTTC. Protein sequence: CASSDILAGEIRGDEQFF.